Following are 18 T cell receptor beta chains from one sample sequenced in a study of T cells in Graves' hyperthyroidism and ophthalmopathy. From RNA transcripts, TCR beta CDR3 regions were amplified. First-round RT-PCR with HTBI primers amplified the TCR CDR3 region. TCRdb used MiXCR to reprocess the multiplex PCR reads, holding one entry per CDR3 protein. This table has a few hundred thousand distinct CDR3 sequences, 20% to 25% appearing once. Input material: blood. The receptors were gathered from a man between 45 and 60 years old with Graves' hyperthyroidism.

This chain links TRBV20-1 with TRBJ2-7; D not certain. Per the germline V gene, CDR1 is DFQATT and CDR2 is SNEGSKA (reference sequence). With 2 bases removed from V and 0 bases from J, the gap between germline ends came to 8 bases. This CDR3 contains 13 residues. DNA for the CDR3: TGCAGTGCTAGACCGGTGAGCTCCTACGAGCAGTACTTC. Protein product: CSARPVSSYEQYF.

The V and J genes are TRBV7-9 and TRBJ2-7; D is perhaps TRBD2 (5 bases). Looked up from germline, CDR1 is SEHNR and CDR2 is FQNEAQ (reference sequence). CDR3 size: 13 residues. V was trimmed by 5 bases and J by 2 bases, leaving 10 bases between them. The CDR3 loop reads CASSRAETYEQYF. CDR3 nucleotides: TGTGCCAGCAGCCGAGCGGAAACCTACGAGCAGTACTTC.

This CDR3 is CSVDGGEDIQYF. The DNA for the CDR3 is TGCAGCGTTGACGGGGGGGAAGACATTCAGTACTTC. The J gene is TRBJ2-4, the V gene TRBV29-1; 8 nucleotides match TRBD2. The CDR3 consists of 12 residues. The germline gives CDR1 SQVTM, CDR2 ANQGSEA. The V gene end was trimmed by 3 bases and the J gene end by 8 bases; junction bases not matched to a gene: 3. Variable domain in full (rest from reference TRBV29-1 and TRBJ2-4): SAVISQKPSRDICQRGTSLTIQCQVDSQVTMMFWYRQQPGQSLTLIATANQGSEATYESGFVIDKFPISRPNLTFSTLTVSNMSPEDSSIYLCSVDGGEDIQYFGAGTRLSVL.

Comments on this clonotype: A read error may explain this, as a much larger clone is one base away. The chain joins TRBV11-2 to TRBJ1-5; no reliable D call. Trimming left V 2 bases short and J 2 bases short, with 4 bases between. The V gene's germline CDR1 is SGHAT and CDR2 FQNNGV. The CDR3 consists of 13 residues. The CDR3 DNA is TGTGCCAGCAGCTTATATGGCAATCAGCCCCAGCATTTT. It translates to CASSLYGNQPQHF.

This clonotype has more than one count but fewer than ten. This sequence joins TRBV7-9 and TRBJ2-1; tentatively, D is TRBD2 (7 bases). CDR1 and CDR2 (germline): SEHNR, FQNEAQ (reference sequence). V was trimmed by 4 bases and J by 8 bases, leaving 27 bases between them. This CDR3 is 18 amino acids long. The CDR3 DNA reads as TGTGCCAGCAGCTGGCGTGGTCCAAGGGGGGGCATTCCCTATGAGCAGTTCTTC. Protein product: CASSWRGPRGGIPYEQFF. Full variable domain (outside the CDR3, taken from reference TRBV7-9 and TRBJ2-1): DTGVSQNPRHKITKRGQNVTFRCDPISEHNRLYWYRQTLGQGPEFLTYFQNEAQLEKSRLLSDRFSAERPKGSFSTLEIQRTEQGDSAMYLCASSWRGPRGGIPYEQFFGPGTRLTVL.

This clonotype appeared a few times. The chain employs TRBV5-8 and TRBJ1-4; 7 bases are a match to TRBD1. V was clipped by 5 bases and J by 7 bases; unmatched bases: 11. CDR1 and CDR2 (germline): SGHTS, YDEGEE. There are 15 residues in the CDR3. The CDR3 protein is CASSHTGEGIEKLFF. CDR3 nucleotides: TGTGCCAGCAGTCACACAGGGGAGGGGATTGAAAAACTGTTTTTT.

This clonotype was counted ten times or more. V is TRBV20-1 and J is TRBJ2-3; possible D gene TRBD2, 5 bases. Trimming cost V 1 base and J 6 bases, with 11 bases left between them. The CDR3 length is 13 residues. CDR1 and CDR2 (germline): DFQATT, SNEGSKA (reference sequence). The CDR3 bases are TGCAGTGCTAGAGCTGCGGGCGTCGATACGCAGTATTTT. It is translated as CSARAAGVDTQYF.

The chain carries TRBV5-1 and TRBJ2-2; possibly TRBD1 for D (5 bases). The CDR3 contains 15 residues. Germline lookup yields CDR1 SGHRS and CDR2 YFSETQ. The germline V and J ends were trimmed by 2 bases and 5 bases, with 13 bases remaining between them. The CDR3 sequence is CASSFTGPPTGELFF. Written as DNA, the CDR3 is TGCGCCAGCAGCTTTACAGGCCCCCCAACCGGGGAGCTGTTTTTT.

The chain is built from TRBV28 and TRBJ2-7, with D possibly matching TRBD1 (6 bases). CDR3 length: 15 residues. Germline lookup yields CDR1 MDHEN and CDR2 SYDVKM. Deletions cut 5 bases from V and 2 bases from J, with 16 bases between. DNA for the CDR3: TGTGCCAGCAGTCCCGCCGGGACATTCCCCTACGAGCAGTACTTC. Amino acid sequence: CASSPAGTFPYEQYF.

There are many counts of this clonotype. V is TRBV6-1 and J is TRBJ2-7, with 7 bases fitting TRBD2. Losses at the gene ends were 0 bases for V and 3 bases for J; bases not matched to a gene: 8. This CDR3 is built from 16 residues. The germline V gene has CDR1 MNHNS and CDR2 SASEGT. The CDR3 DNA is TGTGCCAGCAGTGAAGCGCATTGGACTAGAGGCTACGAGCAGTACTTC. Protein product: CASSEAHWTRGYEQYF.

This chain links TRBV7-8 with TRBJ2-4, with D possibly being TRBD1 or TRBD2 (5 bases each). The CDR3 has 16 residues. Germline V gives CDR1 SGHVS, CDR2 FQNEAQ. Trimming removed 4 bases at V and 7 bases at J, with 20 bases between. This CDR3 is CASSYQLRDEDNIQYF. The CDR3 coding sequence is TGTGCCAGCAGCTACCAACTCCGGGACGAAGACAACATTCAGTACTTC.

V and J are TRBV6-1 and TRBJ1-5; possible D gene TRBD1, 5 bases. Germline V gene sequence: CDR1 MNHNS, CDR2 SASEGT. V was shortened by 7 bases and J by 9 bases, with 16 bases between the two germline ends. This CDR3 spans 13 amino acids. The CDR3 loop reads CASKGQPDGPQHF. The CDR3 nucleotides read TGTGCCAGCAAGGGGCAGCCAGACGGGCCCCAGCATTTT.

The chain is built from TRBV6-1 and TRBJ2-3; TRBD2 might be the D (5 bases). Trimming pared 7 bases from V and 1 base from J, leaving 15 bases between. The germline gives CDR1 MNHNS, CDR2 SASEGT. CDR3 length equals 15 residues. The CDR3 region is CASKLGSTGTDTQYF. As DNA, the CDR3 is TGTGCCAGCAAGCTTGGGAGTACTGGCACAGATACGCAGTATTTT.

The chain links TRBV13 to TRBJ1-2; 8 bases align to TRBD1. Germline lookup yields CDR1 PRHDT and CDR2 FYEKMQ (reference sequence). After removal of 4 bases from V and 6 bases from J, the junction contained 10 bases not matched to a gene. This CDR3 is built from 15 residues. This CDR3 is CASSSGQGNGDGYTF. The CDR3 nucleotides read TGTGCCAGCAGCTCCGGACAGGGTAATGGAGATGGCTACACCTTC.

Many counts were recorded for this clonotype. This sequence joins TRBV2 and TRBJ2-1; 10 bases are a match to TRBD2. Germline CDR1 SNHLY, CDR2 FYNNEI. The CDR3 extends over 15 amino acids. V shed 6 bases, J shed 8 bases, and the junction held 10 bases outside the gene matches. The CDR3 sequence: CASSLSSGRTDEQFF. The CDR3 DNA is TGTGCCAGCAGCCTCTCTAGCGGGAGAACCGATGAGCAGTTCTTC.

Worth noting for this clonotype: At one boundary the junction diverges from the germline segment, which might be a read error. The chain links TRBV7-2 to TRBJ2-7, with no clear D. The CDR3 loop spans 15 amino acids. In germline, CDR1 is SGHTA, CDR2 FQGNSA. The CDR3 bases are TGCGCCAGCAGCCAAGAATATCGTCAGATTTACGAGCAGTACTTC. Translating gives CASSQEYRQIYEQYF. Full variable domain (remainder filled in from reference TRBV7-2 and TRBJ2-7): GAGVSQSPSNKVTEKGKDVELRCDPISGHTALYWYRQSLGQGLEFLIYFQGNSAPDKSGLPSDRFSAERTGGSVSTLTIQRTQQEDSAVYLCASSQEYRQIYEQYFGPGTRLTVT.

This clonotype was counted many times. The V call is TRBV28, the J call TRBJ2-7; 8 nucleotides line up with TRBD1. Germline V gene sequence: CDR1 MDHEN, CDR2 SYDVKM. J gave up 4 bases and V 3 bases, and 8 bases lay outside the gene matches. The CDR3 runs 15 residues. The CDR3 nucleotides read TGTGCCAGCAGTTTTGAGCGCAGGGGGCTGTACGAGCAGTACTTC. It translates to CASSFERRGLYEQYF.

This clonotype showed up just a few times. One end of the junction is discordant with germline, which a read error may explain. This chain joins TRBV5-1 and TRBJ1-1; D is uncertain. This CDR3 spans 12 amino acids. Germline assignment: CDR1 SGHRS and CDR2 YFSETQ. The CDR3 bases are TGCGCCAGCAGATTGGCCAGCACTGAAGCTTTCTTT. It translates to CASRLASTEAFF.